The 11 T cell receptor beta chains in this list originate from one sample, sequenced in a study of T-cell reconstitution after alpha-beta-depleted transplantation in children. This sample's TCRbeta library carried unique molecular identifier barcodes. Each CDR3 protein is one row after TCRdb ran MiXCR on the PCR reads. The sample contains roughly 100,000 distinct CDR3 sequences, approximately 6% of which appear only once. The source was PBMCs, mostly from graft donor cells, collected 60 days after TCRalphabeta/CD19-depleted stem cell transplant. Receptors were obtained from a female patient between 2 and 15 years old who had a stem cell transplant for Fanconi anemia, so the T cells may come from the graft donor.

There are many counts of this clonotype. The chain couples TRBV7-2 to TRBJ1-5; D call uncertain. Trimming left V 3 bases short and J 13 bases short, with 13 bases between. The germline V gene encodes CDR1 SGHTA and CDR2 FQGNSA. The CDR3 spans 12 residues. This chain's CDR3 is CASSLDLGGQHF. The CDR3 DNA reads TGTGCCAGCAGCTTGGACCTGGGAGGACAGCATTTT.

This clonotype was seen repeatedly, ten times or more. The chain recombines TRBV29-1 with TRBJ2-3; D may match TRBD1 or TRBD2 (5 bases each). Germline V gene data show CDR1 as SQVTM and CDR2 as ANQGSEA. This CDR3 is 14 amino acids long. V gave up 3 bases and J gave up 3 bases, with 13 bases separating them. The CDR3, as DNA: TGCAGCGTTGATTGGGGGTTGAGAACAGATACGCAGTATTTT. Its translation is CSVDWGLRTDTQYF.

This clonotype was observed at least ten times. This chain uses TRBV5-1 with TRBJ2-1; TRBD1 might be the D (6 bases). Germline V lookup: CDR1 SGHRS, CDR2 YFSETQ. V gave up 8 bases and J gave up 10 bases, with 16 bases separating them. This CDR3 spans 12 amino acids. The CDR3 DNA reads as TGCGCCAGTTCAACTGGGACAACCGAGCAGTTCTTC. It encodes CASSTGTTEQFF.

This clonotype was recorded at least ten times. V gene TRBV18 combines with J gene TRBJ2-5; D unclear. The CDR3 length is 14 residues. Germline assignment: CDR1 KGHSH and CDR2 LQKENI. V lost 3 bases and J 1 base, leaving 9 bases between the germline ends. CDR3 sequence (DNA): TGTGCCAGCTCACCGCAAGCCGCCCAAGAGACCCAGTACTTC. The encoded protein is CASSPQAAQETQYF. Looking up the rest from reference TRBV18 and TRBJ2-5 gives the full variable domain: NAGVMQNPRHLVRRRGQEARLRCSPMKGHSHVYWYRQLPEEGLKFMVYLQKENIIDESGMPKERFSAEFPKEGPSILRIQQVVRGDSAAYFCASSPQAAQETQYFGPGTRLLVL.

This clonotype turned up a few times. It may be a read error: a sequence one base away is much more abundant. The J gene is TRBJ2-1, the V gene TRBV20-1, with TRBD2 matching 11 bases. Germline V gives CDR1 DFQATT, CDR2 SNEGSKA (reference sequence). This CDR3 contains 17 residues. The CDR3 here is CCARGRAGLAVTNEQFF. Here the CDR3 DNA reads TGCTGTGCTAGGGGTCGTGCGGGACTAGCGGTAACGAATGAGCAGTTCTTC.

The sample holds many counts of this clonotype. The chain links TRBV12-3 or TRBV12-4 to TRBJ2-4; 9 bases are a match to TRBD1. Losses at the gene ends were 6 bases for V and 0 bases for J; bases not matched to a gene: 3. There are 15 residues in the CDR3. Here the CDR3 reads CASSPDRGAKNIQYF. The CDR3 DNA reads TGTGCCAGCAGCCCGGACAGGGGAGCCAAAAACATTCAGTACTTC.

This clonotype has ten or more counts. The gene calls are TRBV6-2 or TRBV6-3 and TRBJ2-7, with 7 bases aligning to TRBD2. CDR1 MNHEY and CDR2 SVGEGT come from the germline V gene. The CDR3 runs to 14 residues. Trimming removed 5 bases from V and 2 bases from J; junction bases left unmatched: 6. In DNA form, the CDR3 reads TGTGCCAGCAGTAGAGCGGGAACAACCTACGAGCAGTACTTC. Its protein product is CASSRAGTTYEQYF.

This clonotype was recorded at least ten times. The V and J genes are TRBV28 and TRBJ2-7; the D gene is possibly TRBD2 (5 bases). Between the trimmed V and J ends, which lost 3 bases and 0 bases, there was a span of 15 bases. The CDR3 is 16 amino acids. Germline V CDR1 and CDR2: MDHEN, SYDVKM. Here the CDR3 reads CASSFNSREPSYEQYF. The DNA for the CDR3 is TGTGCCAGCAGTTTTAATAGTCGGGAACCCTCCTACGAGCAGTACTTC.

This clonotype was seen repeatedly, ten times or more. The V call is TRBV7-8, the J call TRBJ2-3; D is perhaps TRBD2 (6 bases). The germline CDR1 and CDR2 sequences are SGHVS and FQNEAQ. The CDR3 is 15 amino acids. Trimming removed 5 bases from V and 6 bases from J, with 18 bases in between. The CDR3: CASSRGLGEADTQYF. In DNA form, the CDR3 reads TGTGCCAGCAGCCGCGGCCTAGGGGAGGCCGATACGCAGTATTTT. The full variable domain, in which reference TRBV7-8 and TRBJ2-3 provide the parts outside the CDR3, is GAGVSQSPRYKVAKRGQDVALRCDPISGHVSLFWYQQALGQGPEFLTYFQNEAQLDKSGLPSDRFFAERPEGSVSTLKIQRTQQEDSAVYLCASSRGLGEADTQYFGPGTRLTVL.

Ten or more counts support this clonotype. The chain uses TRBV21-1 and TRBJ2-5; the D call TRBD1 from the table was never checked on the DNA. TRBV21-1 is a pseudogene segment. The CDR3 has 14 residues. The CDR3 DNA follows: TGTGCCAGCGGACTCAGGGACAGGGTGGAGACCCAGTACTTC. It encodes CASGLRDRVETQYF.

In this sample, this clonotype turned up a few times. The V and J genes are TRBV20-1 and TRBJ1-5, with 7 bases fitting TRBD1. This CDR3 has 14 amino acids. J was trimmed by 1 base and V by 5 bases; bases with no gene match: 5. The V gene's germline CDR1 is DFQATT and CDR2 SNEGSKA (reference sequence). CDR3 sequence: CSASQGVSNQPQHF. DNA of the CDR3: TGCAGTGCTTCCCAGGGGGTCAGCAATCAGCCCCAGCATTTT.